This entry features one T cell receptor (beta chain) sequence. Preparing the TCRbeta library involved the use of unique molecular identifiers. TCRdb reprocessed the PCR reads via MiXCR and lists one record per CDR3 protein. There are approximately 190,000 distinct CDR3 sequences in the sample; about 8.4% occur only once, and roughly 36% lies in the top ten. The sample comes from a study of T-cell reconstitution after alpha-beta-depleted transplantation in children. This CDR3 is 14 amino acids long. V gave up 6 bases and J gave up 2 bases, with 14 bases separating them. The sequence derives from a male patient between 2 and 9 years old who had a stem cell transplant for acute myeloid leukemia, so the T cells may come from the graft donor. V is TRBV12-3 or TRBV12-4 and J is TRBJ2-7; D remains ambiguous. The material was PBMCs, mostly from graft donor cells, obtained 360 days after TCRalphabeta/CD19-depleted stem cell transplant. CDR3 sequence: CASSPPPDPYEQYF. The CDR3 DNA reads as TGTGCCAGCAGCCCACCTCCGGACCCCTACGAGCAGTACTTC.